This is a list of T cell receptor beta chains from one sample in a study of CD8 T cells in ankylosing spondylitis. One entry per CDR3 protein results from TCRdb running MiXCR on the 5' RACE reads. The repertoire has approximately 200,000 distinct CDR3 sequences, more than 10% of them found once; the top ten carry 16%. The sequenced sample consisted of blood, either unsorted or a sorted T cell fraction (not recorded which). The receptors come from a male donor with ankylosing spondylitis or in good health (not recorded which). CDR3s include the opening cysteine and the closing phenylalanine or tryptophan. A D gene is named only where the DNA matches it firmly. Size values are once, few and many counts, or a class for expanded clones, and some rows have none.

.,.,TRBJ2-7,TRBV4-1,CASSQGGKSYEQYF,TGCGCCAGCAGCCAAGGAGGGAAATCCTACGAGCAGTACTTC
TRBD2,.,TRBJ2-1,TRBV7-6,CASSLGRLAGYNEQFF,TGTGCCAGCAGCTTAGGCCGACTAGCGGGTTACAATGAGCAGTTCTTC
TRBD1,.,TRBJ2-7,TRBV14,CASSQGFQGEYEQYF,TGTGCCAGCAGCCAAGGGTTCCAGGGGGAATACGAGCAGTACTTC
TRBD2,many,TRBJ2-3,TRBV11-2,CASSPRLAGDRTDTQYF,TGTGCCAGCAGCCCGAGACTAGCGGGAGATAGGACAGATACGCAGTATTTT
.,few,TRBJ1-2,TRBV5-1,CASSLEADFYGYTF,TGCGCCAGCAGCTTGGAGGCAGACTTCTATGGCTACACCTTC
.,.,TRBJ2-2,TRBV6-6,CASSYGEPGELFF,TGTGCCAGCAGTTACGGCGAGCCCGGGGAGCTGTTTTTT
.,few,TRBJ1-1,TRBV25-1,CASSATTEAFF,TGTGCCAGCAGTGCCACCACTGAAGCTTTCTTT
.,few,TRBJ1-2,TRBV15,CATSRLAGTSYGYTF,TGTGCCACCAGCAGATTGGCCGGGACAAGCTATGGCTACACCTTC
.,many,TRBJ2-3,TRBV7-9,CASSGTWGSTDTQYF,TGTGCCAGCAGCGGCACGTGGGGGTCCACAGATACGCAGTATTTT
TRBD2,few,TRBJ2-7,TRBV12-3/TRBV12-4,CASSPGLVYEQYF,TGTGCCAGCAGCCCGGGACTAGTCTACGAGCAGTACTTC
.,.,TRBJ2-4,TRBV7-9,CASSLDGENIQYF,TGTGCCAGCAGCTTAGATGGAGAAAACATTCAGTACTTC
TRBD2,many,TRBJ2-5,TRBV12-3/TRBV12-4,CASSLAGGYQETQYF,TGTGCCAGCAGTTTGGCGGGGGGGTACCAAGAGACCCAGTACTTC
.,few,TRBJ2-3,TRBV27,CASKTGTLSTDTQYF,TGTGCCAGCAAAACCGGGACACTAAGCACAGATACGCAGTATTTT
.,many,TRBJ2-5,TRBV5-4,CASTDPYQETQYF,TGTGCCAGCACCGACCCGTACCAAGAGACCCAGTACTTC
.,few,TRBJ2-2,TRBV20-1,CSALAGDTNTGELFF,TGCAGTGCCCTCGCGGGGGACACTAACACCGGGGAGCTGTTTTTT
.,.,TRBJ2-3,TRBV5-1,CASSLGDSITDTQYF,TGCGCCAGCAGCTTGGGGGACTCGATCACAGATACGCAGTATTTT
TRBD1,.,TRBJ2-7,TRBV30,CAWDPSTGVGEQYF,TGTGCCTGGGACCCTTCAACAGGGGTCGGCGAGCAGTACTTC
.,few,TRBJ1-1,TRBV20-1,CSARGGSSTEAFF,TGCAGTGCTAGGGGGGGCTCAAGCACTGAAGCTTTCTTT
TRBD2,few,TRBJ2-2,TRBV12-5,CASEDVGGLAGTGELFF,TGTGCTAGTGAAGATGTAGGGGGACTAGCGGGAACCGGGGAGCTGTTTTTT
TRBD1,.,TRBJ1-6,TRBV12-3/TRBV12-4,CASSSGQGSSPLHF,TGTGCCAGCAGTTCGGGACAGGGCAGTTCACCCCTCCACTTT
.,.,TRBJ2-1,TRBV29-1,CSATITYNEQFF,TGCAGCGCTACCATCACCTACAATGAGCAGTTCTTC
TRBD2,.,TRBJ2-3,TRBV6-1,CASNGLAGDSDTQYF,TGTGCCAGCAACGGACTAGCGGGAGACTCAGATACGCAGTATTTT
TRBD2,many,TRBJ2-7,TRBV4-1,CASSLLPTSGSSYEQYF,TGCGCCAGCAGCCTCCTACCGACTAGCGGGAGCTCCTACGAGCAGTACTTC
.,few,TRBJ2-7,TRBV4-1,CASSQDNGGTYEQYF,TGCGCCAGCAGCCAAGATAATGGCGGAACCTACGAGCAGTACTTC
.,few,TRBJ2-6,TRBV6-1,CASSEYSGANVLTF,TGTGCCAGCAGTGAATACTCTGGGGCCAACGTCCTGACTTTC
TRBD2,.,TRBJ2-5,TRBV6-1,CASRLAGAETQYF,TGTGCCAGCAGGCTAGCGGGAGCGGAGACCCAGTACTTC
TRBD1,.,TRBJ2-7,TRBV14,CASSLGQGAVEQYF,TGTGCCAGCAGCCTGGGACAGGGGGCCGTCGAGCAGTACTTC
.,.,TRBJ2-5,TRBV2,CASLKTPGVETQYF,TGTGCCAGCTTGAAGACCCCGGGGGTAGAGACCCAGTACTTC
.,many,TRBJ1-6,TRBV7-9,CASSFQNSPLHF,TGTGCCAGCAGCTTCCAAAATTCACCCCTCCACTTT
TRBD2,.,TRBJ2-1,TRBV12-3/TRBV12-4,CASSLGGLAHFYNEQFF,TGTGCCAGCAGTTTAGGGGGACTAGCCCATTTCTACAATGAGCAGTTCTTC
TRBD1,few,TRBJ2-7,TRBV20-1,CSAPGTGDSDEQYF,TGCAGTGCCCCTGGGACAGGGGATTCGGACGAGCAGTACTTC
.,few,TRBJ2-7,TRBV10-2,CASSESFYSNSLHYYEQYF,TGCGCCAGCAGTGAGTCGTTTTACAGTAACAGCCTCCATTACTACGAGCAGTACTTC
.,.,TRBJ2-7,TRBV11-1,CASSLDMDDSYEQYF,TGTGCCAGCAGCTTAGATATGGACGACTCCTACGAGCAGTACTTC
.,.,TRBJ1-5,TRBV2,CASSDTQGEGYSNQPQHF,TGTGCCAGCAGTGACACGCAGGGCGAAGGATATAGCAATCAGCCCCAGCATTTT
.,.,TRBJ2-1,TRBV27,CASTDSSSNEQFF,TGTGCCAGCACGGACAGCTCCTCCAATGAGCAGTTCTTC
TRBD2,.,TRBJ2-1,TRBV20-1,CSAAGLAGYNEQFF,TGCAGTGCTGCGGGACTAGCGGGCTACAATGAGCAGTTCTTC
TRBD2,few,TRBJ2-1,TRBV12-3/TRBV12-4,CASSWGLAGVPYNEQFF,TGTGCCAGCAGTTGGGGACTAGCGGGGGTTCCCTACAATGAGCAGTTCTTC
.,few,TRBJ2-7,TRBV29-1,CSVESEGPNEQYF,TGCAGCGTTGAATCGGAAGGACCCAACGAGCAGTACTTC
.,few,TRBJ1-3,TRBV20-1,CSARWGAPAMGNTIYF,TGCAGTGCTAGATGGGGAGCTCCGGCGATGGGAAACACCATATATTTT
.,.,TRBJ2-5,TRBV4-1,CASSTGTGGTQYF,TGCGCCAGCAGCACAGGGACGGGAGGGACCCAGTACTTC
TRBD2,few,TRBJ2-3,TRBV7-8,CASSLPISPLAGVREGTQYF,TGTGCCAGCAGCCTACCAATTTCCCCCCTAGCGGGAGTAAGGGAAGGGACGCAGTATTTT
.,many,TRBJ1-1,TRBV10-3,CAISEPGRANTEAFF,TGTGCCATCAGTGAGCCGGGACGGGCGAACACTGAAGCTTTCTTT
.,few,TRBJ2-7,TRBV19,CASAFSGSYEQYF,TGTGCCAGTGCCTTTTCGGGATCCTACGAGCAGTACTTC
.,.,TRBJ1-1,TRBV4-1,CASSPRWVSTEAFF,TGCGCCAGCAGCCCTAGGTGGGTAAGCACTGAAGCTTTCTTT
.,.,TRBJ2-7,TRBV12-3/TRBV12-4,CASTSGTGSSYEQYF,TGTGCCAGCACCTCGGGTACGGGAAGCTCCTACGAGCAGTACTTC
.,many,TRBJ2-1,TRBV29-1,CSVDGWGNEQFF,TGCAGCGTTGATGGGTGGGGAAATGAGCAGTTCTTC
.,many,TRBJ2-1,TRBV29-1,CSVEDPRSYNEQFF,TGCAGCGTTGAAGATCCCAGGTCCTACAATGAGCAGTTCTTC
.,many,TRBJ2-7,TRBV29-1,CSVDGQNTYEQYF,TGCAGCGTTGACGGACAAAATACCTACGAGCAGTACTTC
TRBD1,few,TRBJ2-7,TRBV6-1,CASQTGFYEQYF,TGTGCCAGCCAGACAGGGTTCTACGAGCAGTACTTC
TRBD1,.,TRBJ2-3,TRBV14,CASSQDTGGNTDTQYF,TGTGCCAGCAGCCAAGATACAGGGGGAAACACAGATACGCAGTATTTT
TRBD1,few,TRBJ1-5,TRBV30,CAWSPGTGTNQPQHF,TGTGCCTGGAGTCCCGGGACAGGGACCAATCAGCCCCAGCATTTT
.,.,TRBJ1-2,TRBV11-2,CASSLDRGDYGYTF,TGTGCCAGCAGCTTAGATCGGGGGGACTATGGCTACACCTTC
.,once,TRBJ2-7,TRBV7-9,CASSFDVTYEQYF,TGTGCCAGCAGCTTCGACGTAACCTACGAGCAGTACTTC
.,many,TRBJ2-7,TRBV4-1,CASSQAPGKNEQYF,TGCGCCAGCAGCCAAGCACCAGGAAAGAACGAGCAGTACTTC
.,many,TRBJ1-1,TRBV12-3/TRBV12-4,CASSYEGTEAFF,TGTGCCAGCAGTTATGAGGGCACTGAAGCTTTCTTT
TRBD1,few,TRBJ2-5,TRBV7-9,CASSSLGGSQETQYF,TGTGCCAGCAGCTCCCTAGGGGGCTCCCAAGAGACCCAGTACTTC